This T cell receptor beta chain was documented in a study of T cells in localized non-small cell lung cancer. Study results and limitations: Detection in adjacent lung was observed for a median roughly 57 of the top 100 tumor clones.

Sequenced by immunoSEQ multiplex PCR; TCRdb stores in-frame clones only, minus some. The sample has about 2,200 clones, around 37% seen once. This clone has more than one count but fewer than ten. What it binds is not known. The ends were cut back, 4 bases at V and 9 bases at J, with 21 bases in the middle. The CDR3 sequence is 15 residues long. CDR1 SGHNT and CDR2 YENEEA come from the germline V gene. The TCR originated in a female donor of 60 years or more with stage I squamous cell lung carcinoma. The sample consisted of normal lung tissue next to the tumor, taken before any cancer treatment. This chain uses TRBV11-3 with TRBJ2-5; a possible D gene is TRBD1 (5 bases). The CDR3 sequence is CASSSDSSRRLAQYF. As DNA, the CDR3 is TGTGCCAGCAGCTCCGACAGCTCCCGGCGGTTGGCCCAGTACTTC. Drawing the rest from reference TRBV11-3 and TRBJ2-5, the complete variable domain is EAGVVQSPRYKIIEKKQPVAFWCNPISGHNTLYWYLQNLGQGPELLIRYENEEAVDDSQLPKDRFSAERLKGVDSTLKIQPAELGDSAVYLCASSSDSSRRLAQYFGPGTRLLVL.